A single sample gave rise to the 4 T cell receptor beta chains below, sequenced in a study of T cells in Graves' hyperthyroidism and ophthalmopathy. Amplification targeted TCR beta CDR3 regions from RNA transcripts. Carried out on the TCR CDR3, a first-round RT-PCR used the HTBI primer set. TCRdb itself ran the multiplex PCR reads through MiXCR, one entry per CDR3 protein. This repertoire shows 340,000 or so distinct CDR3 sequences, under 25% found once; its top ten account for about 50%. Sequenced material: blood. These receptors all come from a woman in her forties or fifties with Graves' hyperthyroidism.

V is TRBV6-1 and J is TRBJ1-1, with a tentative D call TRBD1 (5 bases). Between the trimmed V and J ends, which lost 6 bases and 5 bases, there was a span of 13 bases. CDR1 and CDR2 from the germline V gene are MNHNS and SASEGT. The CDR3 runs 13 residues. The CDR3 loop reads CASSRQGATEAFF. For the CDR3, the DNA is TGTGCCAGCAGCCGGCAGGGTGCGACTGAAGCTTTCTTT.

This clonotype has a count of ten or more. This chain connects TRBV20-1 to TRBJ2-7; 12 bases agree with TRBD2. The CDR3 is 14 amino acids. The V gene end was trimmed by 5 bases and the J gene end by 0 bases; junction bases not matched to a gene: 2. Looked up from germline, CDR1 is DFQATT and CDR2 is SNEGSKA (reference sequence). CDR3 amino acids: CSALAGGSSYEQYF. In DNA form, the CDR3 reads TGCAGTGCTCTAGCGGGGGGGAGCTCCTACGAGCAGTACTTC.

This chain uses TRBV29-1 with TRBJ1-2, with D perhaps matching TRBD1 (6 bases). The germline V and J ends were trimmed by 8 bases and 4 bases, with 20 bases remaining between them. Germline CDR1 reads SQVTM; CDR2 reads ANQGSEA. The CDR3 has 14 residues. CDR3 nucleotides: TGCAGCACCCTGGTCGGGGGGGGCCTCTATGGCTACACCTTC. Protein: CSTLVGGGLYGYTF.

Note on this clonotype: A much larger clonotype is one base distant, so this may be a read error. The CDR3 reads CASSRRQGEYRSSYEQYF. In DNA, the CDR3 is TGTGCCAGCAGCCGTCGACAGGGGGAATATCGGAGCTCCTACGAGCAGTACTTC. V usage is TRBV11-2 and J usage is TRBJ2-7; 9 bases are a match to TRBD1. This CDR3 is 18 amino acids long. The germline V gene encodes CDR1 SGHAT and CDR2 FQNNGV. V dropped 5 bases and J dropped 0; count of bases not matched to a gene: 14.